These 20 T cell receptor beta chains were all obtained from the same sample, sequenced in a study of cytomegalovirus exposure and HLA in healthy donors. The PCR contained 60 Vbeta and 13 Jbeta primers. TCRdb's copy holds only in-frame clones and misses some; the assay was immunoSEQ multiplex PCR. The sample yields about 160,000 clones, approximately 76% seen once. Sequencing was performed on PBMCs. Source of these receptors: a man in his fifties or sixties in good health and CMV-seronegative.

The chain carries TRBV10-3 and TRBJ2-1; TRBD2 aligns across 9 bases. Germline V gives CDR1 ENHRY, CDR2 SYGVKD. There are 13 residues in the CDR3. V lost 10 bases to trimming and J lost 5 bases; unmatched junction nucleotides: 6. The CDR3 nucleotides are TGTGCCACCGAGGCTAGCGGGGACAATGAGCAGTTCTTC. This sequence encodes CATEASGDNEQFF.

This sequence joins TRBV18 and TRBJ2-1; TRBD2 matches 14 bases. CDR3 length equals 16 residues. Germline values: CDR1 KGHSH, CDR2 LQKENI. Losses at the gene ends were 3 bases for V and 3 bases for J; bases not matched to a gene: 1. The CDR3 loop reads CASSPGTSGGYNEQFF. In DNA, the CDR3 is TGTGCCAGCTCACCGGGGACTAGCGGGGGCTACAATGAGCAGTTCTTC.

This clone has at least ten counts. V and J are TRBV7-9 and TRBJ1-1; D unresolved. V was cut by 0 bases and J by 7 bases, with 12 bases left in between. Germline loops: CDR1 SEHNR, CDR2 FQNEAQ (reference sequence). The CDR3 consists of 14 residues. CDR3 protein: CASSLAQVVFEAFF. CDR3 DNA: TGTGCCAGCAGCTTAGCCCAGGTAGTGTTTGAAGCTTTCTTT.

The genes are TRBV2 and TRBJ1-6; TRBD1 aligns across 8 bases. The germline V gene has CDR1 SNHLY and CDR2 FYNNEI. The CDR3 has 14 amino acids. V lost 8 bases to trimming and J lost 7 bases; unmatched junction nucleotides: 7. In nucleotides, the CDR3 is TGTGCCAGCGTTTGGACAGGGTACAATTCACCCCTCCACTTT. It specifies CASVWTGYNSPLHF.

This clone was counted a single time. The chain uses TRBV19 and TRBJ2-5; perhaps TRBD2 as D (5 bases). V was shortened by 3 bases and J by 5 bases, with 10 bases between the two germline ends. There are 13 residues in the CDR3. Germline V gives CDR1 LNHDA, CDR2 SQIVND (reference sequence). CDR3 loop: CASSIDGEETQYF. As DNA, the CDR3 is TGTGCCAGTAGTATCGACGGGGAGGAGACCCAGTACTTC.

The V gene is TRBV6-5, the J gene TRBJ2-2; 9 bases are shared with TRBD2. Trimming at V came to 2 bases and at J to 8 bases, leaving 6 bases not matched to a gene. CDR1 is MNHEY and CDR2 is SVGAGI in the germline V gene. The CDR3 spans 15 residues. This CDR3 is CASSYRLAGAGELFF. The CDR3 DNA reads TGTGCCAGCAGTTACCGTTTAGCGGGAGCAGGGGAGCTGTTTTTT.

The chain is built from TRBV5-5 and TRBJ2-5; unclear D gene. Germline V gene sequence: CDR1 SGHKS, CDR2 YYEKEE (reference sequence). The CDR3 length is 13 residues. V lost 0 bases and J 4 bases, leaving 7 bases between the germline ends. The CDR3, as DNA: TGTGCCAGCAGCTTGGTAGTAAGAGAGACCCAGTACTTC. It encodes CASSLVVRETQYF.

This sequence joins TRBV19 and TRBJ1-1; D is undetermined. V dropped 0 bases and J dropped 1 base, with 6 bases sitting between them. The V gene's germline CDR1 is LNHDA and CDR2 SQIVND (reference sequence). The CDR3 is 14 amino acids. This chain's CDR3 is CASSIDMANTEAFF. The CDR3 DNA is TGTGCCAGTAGTATAGATATGGCGAACACTGAAGCTTTCTTT.

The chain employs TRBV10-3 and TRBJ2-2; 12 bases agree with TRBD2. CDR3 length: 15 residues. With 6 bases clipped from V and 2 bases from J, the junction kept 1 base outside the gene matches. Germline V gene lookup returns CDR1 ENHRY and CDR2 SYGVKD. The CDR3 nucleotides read TGTGCCATCAGGGGACTAGCGGGTAACACCGGGGAGCTGTTTTTT. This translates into CAIRGLAGNTGELFF.

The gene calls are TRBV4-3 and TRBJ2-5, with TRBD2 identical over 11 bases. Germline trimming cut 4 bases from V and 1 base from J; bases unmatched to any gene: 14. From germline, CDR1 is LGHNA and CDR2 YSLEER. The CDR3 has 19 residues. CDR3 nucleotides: TGCGCCAGCAGCCGAGGGGGTAGCGGGAGGGCCCGGCCCCAAGAGACCCAGTACTTC. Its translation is CASSRGGSGRARPQETQYF.

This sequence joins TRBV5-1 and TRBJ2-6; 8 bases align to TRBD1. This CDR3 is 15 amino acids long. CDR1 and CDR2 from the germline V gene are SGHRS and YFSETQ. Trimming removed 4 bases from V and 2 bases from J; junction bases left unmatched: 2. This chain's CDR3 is CASSPQGAGANVLTF. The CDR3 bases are TGCGCCAGCAGCCCACAGGGGGCTGGGGCCAACGTCCTGACTTTC. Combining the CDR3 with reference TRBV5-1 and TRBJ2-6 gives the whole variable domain KAGVTQTPRYLIKTRGQQVTLSCSPISGHRSVSWYQQTPGQGLQFLFEYFSETQRNKGNFPGRFSGRQFSNSRSEMNVSTLELGDSALYLCASSPQGAGANVLTFGAGSRLTVL.

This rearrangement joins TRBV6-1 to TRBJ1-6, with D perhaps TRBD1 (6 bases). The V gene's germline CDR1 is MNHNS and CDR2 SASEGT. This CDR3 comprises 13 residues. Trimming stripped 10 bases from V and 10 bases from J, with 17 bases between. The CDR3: CATKTGRGSPLHF. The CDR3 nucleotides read TGTGCCACCAAGACAGGTAGAGGCTCACCCCTCCACTTT.

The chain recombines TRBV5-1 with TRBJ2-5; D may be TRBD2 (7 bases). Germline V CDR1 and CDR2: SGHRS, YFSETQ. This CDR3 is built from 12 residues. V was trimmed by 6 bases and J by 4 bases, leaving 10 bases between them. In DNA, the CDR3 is TGCGCCAGCACAGGGGAGGGAGAGACCCAGTACTTC. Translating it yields CASTGEGETQYF.

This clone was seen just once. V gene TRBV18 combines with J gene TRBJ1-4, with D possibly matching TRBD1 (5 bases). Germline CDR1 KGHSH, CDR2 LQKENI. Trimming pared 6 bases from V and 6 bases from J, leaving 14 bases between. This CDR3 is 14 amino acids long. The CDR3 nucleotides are TGTGCCAGCTCGGGGCTGGGGGGAGATGAAAAACTGTTTTTT. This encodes CASSGLGGDEKLFF.

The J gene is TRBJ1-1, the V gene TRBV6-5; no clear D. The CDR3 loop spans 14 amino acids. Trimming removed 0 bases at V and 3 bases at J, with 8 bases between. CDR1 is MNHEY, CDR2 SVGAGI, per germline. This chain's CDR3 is CASSYSTGYTEAFF. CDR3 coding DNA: TGTGCCAGCAGTTACTCGACGGGATACACTGAAGCTTTCTTT.

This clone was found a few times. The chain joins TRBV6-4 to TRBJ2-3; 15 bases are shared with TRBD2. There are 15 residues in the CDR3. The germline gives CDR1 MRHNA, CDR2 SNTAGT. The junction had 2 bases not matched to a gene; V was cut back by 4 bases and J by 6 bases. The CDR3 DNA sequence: TGTGCCAGCAGTGGGACTAGCGGGGGGGCCGATACGCAGTATTTT. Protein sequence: CASSGTSGGADTQYF.

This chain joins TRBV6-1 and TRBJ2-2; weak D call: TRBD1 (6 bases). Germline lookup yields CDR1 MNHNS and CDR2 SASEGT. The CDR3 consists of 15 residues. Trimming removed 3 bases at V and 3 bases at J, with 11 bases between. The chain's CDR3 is CASSEMGADTGELFF. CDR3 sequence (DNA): TGTGCCAGCAGTGAGATGGGGGCGGACACCGGGGAGCTGTTTTTT.

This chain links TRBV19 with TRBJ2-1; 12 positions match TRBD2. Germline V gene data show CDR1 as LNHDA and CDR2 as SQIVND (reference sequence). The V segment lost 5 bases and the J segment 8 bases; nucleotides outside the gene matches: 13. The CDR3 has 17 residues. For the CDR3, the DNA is TGTGCCAGTAGTGCCCGCCTCCTAGCGGGGGGGATGGATGAGCAGTTCTTC. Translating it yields CASSARLLAGGMDEQFF.

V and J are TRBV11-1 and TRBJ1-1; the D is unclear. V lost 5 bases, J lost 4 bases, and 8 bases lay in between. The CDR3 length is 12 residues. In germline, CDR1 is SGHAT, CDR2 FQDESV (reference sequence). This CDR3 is CASSRLGTEAFF. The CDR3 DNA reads TGTGCCAGCAGCCGACTAGGCACTGAAGCTTTCTTT.

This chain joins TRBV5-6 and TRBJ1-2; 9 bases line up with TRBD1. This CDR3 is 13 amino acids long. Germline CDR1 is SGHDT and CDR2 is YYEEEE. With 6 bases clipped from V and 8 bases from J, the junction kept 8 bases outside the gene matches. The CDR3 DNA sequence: TGTGCCAGCACATGGGGGACAGGGCCGGGCTACACCTTC. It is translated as CASTWGTGPGYTF.